The 12 T cell receptor beta chains below come from one sample, sequenced in a study of cytomegalovirus exposure and HLA in healthy donors. A multiplex PCR was run with 60 Vbeta primers and 13 Jbeta primers. Generated by immunoSEQ multiplex PCR, the TCRdb table keeps only in-frame clones and is missing some. The data show 150,000 to 200,000 clones, around 80% seen once. The source material was PBMCs. The origin of the receptors is a woman aged 45-65 years in good health and CMV-seronegative.

J is TRBJ2-1 and V is TRBV7-3, with D tentatively TRBD1 (5 bases). Germline V gene lookup returns CDR1 SGHTA and CDR2 FQGTGA. V lost 5 bases, J lost 5 bases, and 16 bases lay in between. The CDR3 is made up of 15 amino acids. The CDR3 DNA sequence: TGTGCCAGCAGCCTACTGCCAGGGTCTAACAATGAGCAGTTCTTC. It codes for CASSLLPGSNNEQFF.

The V gene is TRBV7-6, the J gene TRBJ2-2; TRBD2 matches at 7 bases. V dropped 5 bases and J dropped 3; count of bases not matched to a gene: 9. Germline V lookup: CDR1 SGHVS, CDR2 FNYEAQ. The CDR3 length is 16 residues. The CDR3 coding sequence is TGTGCCAGCAGCAAGCCTGGTGGGGGGGACACCGGGGAGCTGTTTTTT. This encodes CASSKPGGGDTGELFF. Drawing the rest from reference TRBV7-6 and TRBJ2-2, the complete variable domain is GAGVSQSPRYKVTKRGQDVALRCDPISGHVSLYWYRQALGQGPEFLTYFNYEAQQDKSGLPNDRFSAERPEGSISTLTIQRTEQRDSAMYRCASSKPGGGDTGELFFGEGSRLTVL.

CDR3 nucleotides: TGTGCCAGCAGCTTACAGCGGGGGGGCTACTCCTACAATGAGCAGTTCTTC. It translates to CASSLQRGGYSYNEQFF. The genes are TRBV7-3 and TRBJ2-1; 10 bases align to TRBD2. Germline V gives CDR1 SGHTA, CDR2 FQGTGA. Trimming took 2 bases from V and 0 from J; bases not matched to a gene: 4. The CDR3 contains 17 residues.

This sequence joins TRBV28 and TRBJ1-2; a weak D match, TRBD1 (6 bases). V was cut by 5 bases and J by 7 bases, with 14 bases left in between. From germline, CDR1 is MDHEN and CDR2 SYDVKM. CDR3 size: 13 residues. The CDR3 region is CASSLGQFAGYTF. In DNA form, the CDR3 reads TGTGCCAGCAGTCTTGGACAGTTCGCTGGCTACACCTTC.

The rearrangement links TRBV19 to TRBJ1-2; 7 bases line up with TRBD1. V dropped 6 bases and J dropped 4; count of bases not matched to a gene: 8. Germline V gene lookup returns CDR1 LNHDA and CDR2 SQIVND (reference sequence). The length of the CDR3 is 14 residues. The CDR3 region has the DNA TGTGCCAGTAGCGTCGACAGGGCCCTCTATGGCTACACCTTC. This sequence encodes CASSVDRALYGYTF. Using reference TRBV19 and TRBJ1-2 for the parts outside the CDR3, the full variable domain is DGGITQSPKYLFRKEGQNVTLSCEQNLNHDAMYWYRQDPGQGLRLIYYSQIVNDFQKGDIAEGYSVSREKKESFPLTVTSAQKNPTAFYLCASSVDRALYGYTFGSGTRLTVV.

The genes are TRBV7-8 and TRBJ2-2; D may be TRBD2 (5 bases). Deletions cut 2 bases from V and 1 base from J, with 14 bases between. CDR1 and CDR2 (germline): SGHVS, FQNEAQ. The CDR3 runs to 17 residues. The CDR3 is CASSLLASGRNTGELFF. The CDR3, as DNA: TGTGCCAGCAGCTTACTAGCTAGTGGGAGGAACACCGGGGAGCTGTTTTTT.

This sequence joins TRBV11-3 and TRBJ2-7; TRBD1 aligns across 8 bases. CDR3 length equals 15 residues. V was pared by 6 bases and J by 3 bases, with 10 bases of the junction left unmatched. Germline V gene lookup returns CDR1 SGHNT and CDR2 YENEEA. CDR3 in DNA: TGTGCCAGCAGGCCGACAGGGGAGGTCTACTACGAGCAGTACTTC. It is translated as CASRPTGEVYYEQYF.

The V call is TRBV7-2, the J call TRBJ1-5, with D unclear. Germline-derived CDR1 and CDR2 are SGHTA and FQGNSA. V lost 1 base, J lost 3 bases, and 10 bases lay in between. CDR3 size: 15 residues. CDR3 in DNA: TGTGCCAGCAGCTTAGGAGGGAGGGTCAATCAGCCCCAGCATTTT. Its protein is CASSLGGRVNQPQHF.

This chain connects TRBV18 to TRBJ2-7, with TRBD2 as a possible D gene (5 bases). CDR1 and CDR2 (germline): KGHSH, LQKENI. Trimming removed 5 bases from V and 4 bases from J, with 15 bases in between. The CDR3 has 14 residues. CDR3: CASSTEGRGYEQYF. In DNA, the CDR3 is TGTGCCAGCTCAACCGAGGGCCGTGGATACGAGCAGTACTTC. Full variable domain (rest looked up from reference TRBV18 and TRBJ2-7): NAGVMQNPRHLVRRRGQEARLRCSPMKGHSHVYWYRQLPEEGLKFMVYLQKENIIDESGMPKERFSAEFPKEGPSILRIQQVVRGDSAAYFCASSTEGRGYEQYFGPGTRLTVT.

This chain uses TRBV5-6 with TRBJ2-7, with 7 bases fitting TRBD1. The V gene's germline CDR1 is SGHDT and CDR2 YYEEEE. The J segment lost 1 base and the V segment lost 2 bases, leaving 12 bases of the junction unmatched. The CDR3 length is 17 residues. CDR3 sequence: CASSFGSTGLFSYEQYF. The CDR3 bases are TGTGCCAGCAGCTTTGGGTCGACAGGGCTATTTTCCTACGAGCAGTACTTC.

The gene calls are TRBV30 and TRBJ2-1; 14 nucleotides line up with TRBD2. Trimming took 1 base from V and 8 from J; bases not matched to a gene: 4. Germline values: CDR1 GTSNPN, CDR2 SVGIG (reference sequence). This CDR3 comprises 15 residues. The CDR3 region has the DNA TGTGCCTGGAGTGGGGGACTAGCGGGAGTCTATGAGCAGTTCTTC. Translating it yields CAWSGGLAGVYEQFF.

V gene TRBV29-1 combines with J gene TRBJ1-5, with D tentatively TRBD1 (6 bases). CDR3 length: 13 amino acids. The V end lost 6 bases, the J end lost 0 bases, and 9 bases lay between the germline ends. The germline V gene has CDR1 SQVTM and CDR2 ANQGSEA. CDR3 in DNA: TGCAGCGTGGCAGGGGATAGCAATCAGCCCCAGCATTTT. Encoded protein: CSVAGDSNQPQHF. Based on the CDR3 plus reference TRBV29-1 and TRBJ1-5, the full variable domain is SAVISQKPSRDICQRGTSLTIQCQVDSQVTMMFWYRQQPGQSLTLIATANQGSEATYESGFVIDKFPISRPNLTFSTLTVSNMSPEDSSIYLCSVAGDSNQPQHFGDGTRLSIL.